The 12 T cell receptor beta chains in this list originate from one sample, sequenced in a study of immune evolution from preneoplasia to lung adenocarcinoma. Assay: immunoSEQ multiplex PCR; the TCRdb copy retains only in-frame clones and omits some. Here the sample spans about 11,000 clones, 86% being singletons. Specimen: FFPE invasive lung adenocarcinoma tissue. These receptors originate from a person in their 70s with invasive lung adenocarcinoma.

V usage is TRBV4-2 and J usage is TRBJ1-1; D is undetermined. The CDR3 has 16 amino acids. Looked up from germline, CDR1 is LGHNA and CDR2 is YNFKEQ. Trimming removed 4 bases from V and 3 bases from J, with 18 bases in between. The CDR3 loop is CASSRYGDGMDTEAFF. For the CDR3, the DNA is TGTGCCAGCAGCCGGTATGGGGATGGAATGGACACTGAAGCTTTCTTT.

This chain links TRBV11-2 with TRBJ1-2; a possible D gene is TRBD1 (5 bases). The CDR3 has 13 amino acids. Trimming pared 5 bases from V and 6 bases from J, leaving 13 bases between. Germline values: CDR1 SGHAT, CDR2 FQNNGV. The CDR3 reads CASSQAGLDGYTF. CDR3 nucleotides: TGTGCCAGCAGCCAGGCAGGGCTAGATGGCTACACCTTC.

The J gene is TRBJ1-2, the V gene TRBV6-6; D may be TRBD1 (5 bases). V shed 6 bases and J shed 3 bases, with 14 bases lying between them. CDR3 length: 14 residues. The germline V gene has CDR1 MNHNY and CDR2 SVGAGI (reference sequence). DNA for the CDR3: TGTGCCAGCAGCCCATCCGGGACTCACTATGGCTACACCTTC. Encoded protein: CASSPSGTHYGYTF.

J is TRBJ2-3 and V is TRBV15; 8 bases map to TRBD2. Germline trimming cut 4 bases from V and 6 bases from J; bases unmatched to any gene: 9. Germline V gene lookup returns CDR1 LNHNV and CDR2 YYDKDF (reference sequence). The length of the CDR3 is 15 residues. CDR3 coding DNA: TGTGCCACCAGCAAGGCCGGGACTAGAGAGGATACGCAGTATTTT. Translated: CATSKAGTREDTQYF.

The chain is built from TRBV7-2 and TRBJ2-3; 11 nucleotides align to TRBD2. Germline CDR1 reads SGHTA; CDR2 reads FQGNSA. V shed 5 bases and J 0 bases; nucleotides not matched to a gene: 7. This CDR3 has 17 amino acids. The CDR3 sequence: CASSAFGTSGSTDTQYF. CDR3 DNA sequence: TGTGCCAGCAGCGCCTTCGGGACTAGCGGAAGCACAGATACGCAGTATTTT.

CDR3 nucleotides: TGTGCCAGCAGTGAAAGTATCGGGGGTCTAGAAGCTTTCTTT. This gives the protein CASSESIGGLEAFF. This chain uses TRBV2 with TRBJ1-1, with D maybe TRBD1 (5 bases). Germline lookup yields CDR1 SNHLY and CDR2 FYNNEI. This CDR3 has 14 residues. The V end was cut by 2 bases, the J end by 8 bases, with 15 bases between. The variable domain in full, completed from reference TRBV2 and TRBJ1-1, reads EPEVTQTPSHQVTQMGQEVILRCVPISNHLYFYWYRQILGQKVEFLVSFYNNEISEKSEIFDDQFSVERPDGSNFTLKIRSTKLEDSAMYFCASSESIGGLEAFFGQGTRLTVV.

The chain is built from TRBV5-1 and TRBJ2-1; tentatively, D is TRBD1 (6 bases). V was cut by 5 bases and J by 4 bases, with 16 bases left in between. The length of the CDR3 is 15 residues. Germline values: CDR1 SGHRS, CDR2 YFSETQ. The CDR3 reads CASSSLGTSYNEQFF. In DNA, the CDR3 is TGCGCCAGCAGTTCCCTCGGGACAAGTTACAATGAGCAGTTCTTC.

DNA of the CDR3: TGTGCCAGCAGCTCAACGGGGTCTAAGGACTATGGCTACACCTTC. Translated, it gives CASSSTGSKDYGYTF. The chain has TRBV7-2 and TRBJ1-2; D gene ambiguous. The CDR3 loop spans 15 amino acids. The V end lost 4 bases, the J end lost 3 bases, and 15 bases lay between the germline ends. Germline CDR1 and CDR2: SGHTA and FQGNSA.

The V and J genes are TRBV10-3 and TRBJ2-1, with 10 bases fitting TRBD2. The CDR3 is 16 residues long. Unmatched junction bases numbered 9, after V lost 5 bases and J lost 5 bases. CDR1 is ENHRY and CDR2 is SYGVKD in the germline V gene. For the CDR3, the DNA is TGTGCCATCAGTAGACCCGGGACTAGCGCCCACAATGAGCAGTTCTTC. This translates into CAISRPGTSAHNEQFF.

V usage is TRBV28 and J usage is TRBJ1-1; the D is unclear. Trimming pared 3 bases from V and 5 bases from J, leaving 13 bases between. CDR3 size: 14 residues. CDR1 MDHEN and CDR2 SYDVKM come from the germline V gene. Here the CDR3 reads CASSFFTVLTEAFF. CDR3 nucleotides: TGTGCCAGCAGTTTTTTCACAGTCCTTACTGAAGCTTTCTTT.

The count of this clone is one. The chain uses TRBV11-2 and TRBJ2-3; 7 nucleotides match TRBD2. V lost 3 bases, J lost 0 bases, and 3 bases stayed unmatched. The CDR3 is 15 residues long. Per germline, CDR1 SGHAT and CDR2 FQNNGV. CDR3 nucleotide sequence: TGTGCCAGCAGCTTGGGGGGGACTAGCACAGATACGCAGTATTTT. This gives the protein CASSLGGTSTDTQYF.

The DNA for the CDR3 is TGTGCCAGCAGTTCTACACAGCAGGGGGCATACGAGCAGTACTTC. Translated: CASSSTQQGAYEQYF. The chain couples TRBV28 to TRBJ2-7; 8 nucleotides line up with TRBD1. Germline V gene data show CDR1 as MDHEN and CDR2 as SYDVKM. V gave up 4 bases and J gave up 4 bases; unmatched junction bases: 9. The CDR3 extends over 15 amino acids.